The rows below give T cell receptor beta chains drawn from one sample of a study of graft-versus-host responses after intestinal transplantation. Here immunoSEQ multiplex PCR was the method, and the copy in TCRdb shows in-frame clones only, minus some. The table lists about 16,000 clones, approximately 83% of them singletons. The sample consisted of ileum tissue, taken 584 days after intestinal transplantation. The receptors were gathered from a human patient who received an intestinal transplant, so some T cells may come from the graft donor. Both conserved end residues are part of each CDR3. The order of the fields is D gene, J gene, V gene, clone size, CDR3 DNA, CDR3 protein. D genes are given only for firm matches. The size field is filled for only some rows; it gives once, few, many or a size class.

-	TRBJ2-3	TRBV7-6	-	TGTGCCAGCAGTCGGACAGGCACAGATACGCAGTATTTT	CASSRTGTDTQYF
TRBD1	TRBJ1-4	TRBV7-9	-	TGTGCCAGCAGCTTAGCCCGACGGACAGGGGAGCGGGAAAAACTGTTTTTT	CASSLARRTGEREKLFF
TRBD1	TRBJ2-1	TRBV9	once	TGTGCCAGCAGCTTCCGGGACAGCTACAATGAGCAGTTCTTC	CASSFRDSYNEQFF
TRBD1	TRBJ2-1	TRBV5-8	-	TGTGCCAGCAGCAACGGACAGGGGGTTTTAAATGAGCAGTTCTTC	CASSNGQGVLNEQFF
-	TRBJ2-7	TRBV9	-	TGTGCCAGCAGCGTAGAGGGGGGAGAGCAGTACTTC	CASSVEGGEQYF
-	TRBJ2-1	TRBV9	once	TGTGCCAGCAGCGTACTAAAACGCACCCTCAATGAGCAGTTCTTC	CASSVLKRTLNEQFF
-	TRBJ1-1	TRBV27	-	TGTGCCAGCAGGAGGGCGATGAACACTGAAGCTTTCTTT	CASRRAMNTEAFF
-	TRBJ1-5	TRBV7-9	-	TGTGCCAGCTCACGGGGAGGGAACTATCAGCCCCAGCATTTT	CASSRGGNYQPQHF
TRBD1	TRBJ1-2	TRBV6-5	few	TGTGCCAGCAGAACAACAGGGGACCGAGGCTACACCTTC	CASRTTGDRGYTF
TRBD1	TRBJ1-3	TRBV6-5	-	TGTGCCAGCAGTTATACAGGGGGCTCTGGAAACACCATATATTTT	CASSYTGGSGNTIYF
TRBD2	TRBJ2-5	TRBV2	-	TGTGCCAGCAGTGCTAGCGGCCAAGAGACCCAGTACTTC	CASSASGQETQYF
-	TRBJ2-7	TRBV18	-	TGTGCCAGCTCACCGAGACACCTCTCCTACGAGCAGTACTTC	CASSPRHLSYEQYF
-	TRBJ2-7	TRBV27	-	TGTGCCAGCCGTCCTATTCTAGCGTCCTACGAGCAGTACTTC	CASRPILASYEQYF
-	TRBJ1-4	TRBV2	-	TGTGCCAGCAGTACCCACAGGGTAACTAATGAAAAACTGTTTTTT	CASSTHRVTNEKLFF
TRBD1	TRBJ1-6	TRBV10-2	-	TGCGCCAGCAGAGACTTAGGGACAGGGGATAATTCACCCCTCCACTTT	CASRDLGTGDNSPLHF
-	TRBJ2-1	TRBV5-6	-	TGTGCCAGCAGCTTGGCCGGGGCACGGGAGCAGTTCTTC	CASSLAGAREQFF
-	TRBJ1-1	TRBV6-5	-	TGTGCCAGCAGTTACTTCGGGAGAGGAGACACTGAAGCTTTCTTT	CASSYFGRGDTEAFF
-	TRBJ1-2	TRBV7-9	-	TGTGCCAGCAGCTTAGCGGGACCGAACTATGGCTACACCTTC	CASSLAGPNYGYTF
-	TRBJ1-4	TRBV5-6	-	TGTGCCAGCAGCCCGAGGGGGGGCGCCCTGAATGAAAAACTGTTTTTT	CASSPRGGALNEKLFF
-	TRBJ2-2	TRBV5-6	-	TGTGCCAGCAGGCTTCAGGGTGGCGGGGAGCTGTTTTTT	CASRLQGGGELFF
-	TRBJ2-7	TRBV5-1	-	TGCGCCAGCAGCTTGGCTACAGTTATAGGCGAGCAGTACTTC	CASSLATVIGEQYF
-	TRBJ1-1	TRBV6-1	-	TGTGCCAGCAGCACAGACAGCCATAACACTGAAGCTTTCTTT	CASSTDSHNTEAFF
-	TRBJ2-1	TRBV6-5	-	TGTGCCAGCAGTGAAATGAATGAGCAGTTCTTC	CASSEMNEQFF
TRBD2	TRBJ2-7	TRBV5-6	-	TGTGCCAGCAGCTTCCTTGGACTAGCGGGGTCCGGGGACGAGCAGTACTTC	CASSFLGLAGSGDEQYF
-	TRBJ2-5	TRBV6-1	few	TGTGCCAGCAGTGAAGGGGAGACCCAGTACTTC	CASSEGETQYF
-	TRBJ1-6	TRBV27	-	TGTGCCAGCAGTTTCCCGAATTCACCCCTCCACTTT	CASSFPNSPLHF
-	TRBJ1-1	TRBV6-6	once	TGTGCCAGCAGTCTAAGATCGGACACTGAAGCTTTCTTT	CASSLRSDTEAFF
-	TRBJ2-3	TRBV7-9	-	TGTGCCAGCAGCTTAGTAAGCGGTGGCACAGATACGCAGTATTTT	CASSLVSGGTDTQYF